These 15 T cell receptor beta chains were sequenced from one sample in a study of cytomegalovirus exposure and HLA in healthy donors. The PCR employed 60 Vbeta primers together with 13 Jbeta primers. Clones were sequenced by immunoSEQ multiplex PCR, and TCRdb holds only the in-frame ones, with some missing. Of 150,000 or so clones detected, around 67% appear once; the ten largest clones hold about 1.5%. Material: PBMCs. The receptors originated from a woman aged 18-30 years in good health and CMV-seronegative.

The V call is TRBV2, the J call TRBJ1-5; perhaps TRBD1 as D (6 bases). Germline CDR1 and CDR2: SNHLY and FYNNEI. CDR3 length: 14 residues. V was clipped by 6 bases and J by 5 bases, with 14 bases between them. Here the CDR3 reads CASRGEGGYQPQHF. As DNA, the CDR3 is TGTGCCAGCAGGGGGGAAGGGGGTTATCAGCCCCAGCATTTT.

Only a few counts were recorded for this clone. The chain employs TRBV5-4 and TRBJ1-4; D not resolved. Looked up from germline, CDR1 is SGHNT and CDR2 is YYREEE (reference sequence). V dropped 2 bases and J dropped 3 bases, with 5 bases sitting between them. The CDR3 totals 13 residues. The CDR3 sequence is CASSFSANEKLFF. The CDR3 nucleotides are TGTGCCAGCAGCTTTTCTGCTAATGAAAAACTGTTTTTT.

V and J are TRBV7-9 and TRBJ1-4; TRBD1 matches 8 bases. In germline, CDR1 is SEHNR, CDR2 FQNEAQ (reference sequence). CDR3 length: 19 residues. The trim removed 0 bases at V and 0 bases at J, leaving 9 bases unmatched. The CDR3 sequence: CASSLARTGRRTTNEKLFF. In DNA, the CDR3 is TGTGCCAGCAGCTTAGCCCGGACAGGGAGGAGGACAACTAATGAAAAACTGTTTTTT.

This clone has just a few counts. The chain has TRBV6-6 and TRBJ1-2; 8 bases align to TRBD1. There are 14 residues in the CDR3. V trimming: 6 bases; J trimming: 6 bases; junction bases outside the gene matches: 9. Germline V gives CDR1 MNHNY, CDR2 SVGAGI (reference sequence). The DNA for the CDR3 is TGTGCCAGCAGCCGAAGCCAGGGGGCAGATGGCTACACCTTC. Its protein is CASSRSQGADGYTF.

The chain employs TRBV19 and TRBJ2-3; 14 bases are a match to TRBD2. From germline, CDR1 is LNHDA and CDR2 SQIVND (reference sequence). The CDR3 contains 16 residues. The junction had 8 bases not matched to a gene; V was cut back by 6 bases and J by 6 bases. The CDR3 region is CASSTRTSGRRDTQYF. The CDR3 nucleotides are TGTGCCAGTAGCACTCGGACTAGCGGGAGGAGGGATACGCAGTATTTT.

This clone has just one count. J is TRBJ1-1 and V is TRBV28; D is perhaps TRBD1 (5 bases). The CDR3 covers 12 residues. Germline V lookup: CDR1 MDHEN, CDR2 SYDVKM. V lost 5 bases and J lost 2, with 6 bases in between. CDR3 sequence reads: CASSDSNTEAFF. The CDR3 region has the DNA TGTGCCAGCAGTGACAGTAACACTGAAGCTTTCTTT.

This sequence joins TRBV5-6 and TRBJ1-1; no clear D gene. V lost 0 bases, J lost 3 bases, and 9 bases lay in between. From germline, CDR1 is SGHDT and CDR2 YYEEEE. The CDR3 runs to 14 residues. The CDR3 sequence is CASSLVQSDTEAFF. The CDR3 DNA reads as TGTGCCAGCAGCTTGGTACAGTCGGACACTGAAGCTTTCTTT.

This chain joins TRBV27 and TRBJ1-2; a possible D gene is TRBD1 (5 bases). Trimming pared 3 bases from V and 4 bases from J, leaving 9 bases between. The CDR3 totals 13 residues. From germline, CDR1 is MNHEY and CDR2 SMNVEV (reference sequence). The CDR3 bases are TGTGCCAGCAGTTTTCGGGGGTCCTATGGCTACACCTTC. It is translated as CASSFRGSYGYTF.

This chain joins TRBV2 and TRBJ2-2; 9 bases fit TRBD1. J gave up 3 bases and V 7 bases, and 6 bases lay outside the gene matches. This CDR3 spans 15 amino acids. The germline V gene encodes CDR1 SNHLY and CDR2 FYNNEI. The CDR3 DNA sequence: TGTGCCAGCAAGGTGGACAGGGGTCACACCGGGGAGCTGTTTTTT. Protein product: CASKVDRGHTGELFF. Supplemented by reference TRBV2 and TRBJ2-2, the full variable domain reads EPEVTQTPSHQVTQMGQEVILRCVPISNHLYFYWYRQILGQKVEFLVSFYNNEISEKSEIFDDQFSVERPDGSNFTLKIRSTKLEDSAMYFCASKVDRGHTGELFFGEGSRLTVL.

CDR3 amino acids: CASRTGRTGHRKYV. CDR3 nucleotides: TGTGCCAGCAGAACTGGGCGGACAGGACACCGCAAATACGTC. This rearrangement joins TRBV21-1 to TRBJ2-7; TRBD1 was called by the table and not checked on the DNA. TRBV21-1 is reported as a pseudogene. This CDR3 spans 14 amino acids.

The rearrangement links TRBV6-5 to TRBJ2-2; 7 bases fit TRBD1. V shed 10 bases, J shed 7 bases, and the junction held 15 bases outside the gene matches. Germline CDR1 and CDR2: MNHEY and SVGAGI. The CDR3 has 15 amino acids. CDR3 loop: CATVDRSPSVGELFF. The DNA of the CDR3 is TGTGCCACCGTGGACAGGAGCCCCTCCGTCGGGGAGCTGTTTTTT.

The J gene is TRBJ2-3, the V gene TRBV10-3; TRBD2 agrees at 7 bases. V dropped 6 bases and J dropped 0; count of bases not matched to a gene: 6. The CDR3 loop spans 15 amino acids. Germline V gene data show CDR1 as ENHRY and CDR2 as SYGVKD. DNA of the CDR3: TGTGCCATCAGCACTAGCGAAATAAGCACAGATACGCAGTATTTT. As protein: CAISTSEISTDTQYF.

CDR3 loop: CASSYSTSSYYEQYF. CDR3 nucleotide sequence: TGTGCCAGCAGTTACTCGACTAGCTCATACTACGAGCAGTACTTC. V gene TRBV6-5 combines with J gene TRBJ2-7; 7 bases map to TRBD2. The V gene's germline CDR1 is MNHEY and CDR2 SVGAGI. This CDR3 has 15 residues. J lost 3 bases, V lost 0 bases, and 5 bases had no gene match.

The V and J genes are TRBV6-5 and TRBJ2-2, with TRBD1 as a possible D gene (6 bases). The CDR3 extends over 14 amino acids. Germline V gene lookup returns CDR1 MNHEY and CDR2 SVGAGI. The V and J ends lost 6 bases and 3 bases respectively, with 11 bases between them. The CDR3 DNA reads TGTGCCAGCAGGCGCCCAGGGGACACCGGGGAGCTGTTTTTT. Translating it yields CASRRPGDTGELFF.

The chain recombines TRBV19 with TRBJ1-3; D gene uncertain. The CDR3 extends over 14 amino acids. V shed 4 bases and J shed 0 bases, with 7 bases lying between them. Looked up from germline, CDR1 is LNHDA and CDR2 is SQIVND (reference sequence). The CDR3 DNA reads as TGTGCCAGTAGTAGGCCTTTCTCTGGAAACACCATATATTTT. Its translation is CASSRPFSGNTIYF.